This TCR beta chain was observed in a study of blood T cell repertoires in COVID-19. Study overall: From the United States, Italy and Spain came samples of acute and convalescent COVID-19. Sources were T cells, B-cell-depleted T cells, or PBMCs; the material itself was cDNA or gDNA.

Authors' methods: Estimated nucleated cell counts came from reference gene primer amplification. This table comes from immunoSEQ multiplex PCR, and its TCRdb copy is limited to in-frame clones, with some not included. V, J and clone size are those of that table, while D and trimming were read from the DNA. The data contain 190,000 or so clones, approximately 87% of them singletons. The germline V gene encodes CDR1 SEHNR and CDR2 FQNEAQ (reference sequence). The V end was cut by 8 bases, the J end by 2 bases, with 13 bases between. The CDR3 contains 14 residues. Source material: peripheral blood. The chain joins TRBV7-9 to TRBJ1-3; D is ambiguous. The TCR sequence derives from a woman between 65 and 79 years old with acute or convalescent COVID-19. The CDR3 protein is CASRYSEAGNTIYF. CDR3 nucleotides: TGTGCCAGCCGCTATTCAGAGGCTGGAAACACCATATATTTT.